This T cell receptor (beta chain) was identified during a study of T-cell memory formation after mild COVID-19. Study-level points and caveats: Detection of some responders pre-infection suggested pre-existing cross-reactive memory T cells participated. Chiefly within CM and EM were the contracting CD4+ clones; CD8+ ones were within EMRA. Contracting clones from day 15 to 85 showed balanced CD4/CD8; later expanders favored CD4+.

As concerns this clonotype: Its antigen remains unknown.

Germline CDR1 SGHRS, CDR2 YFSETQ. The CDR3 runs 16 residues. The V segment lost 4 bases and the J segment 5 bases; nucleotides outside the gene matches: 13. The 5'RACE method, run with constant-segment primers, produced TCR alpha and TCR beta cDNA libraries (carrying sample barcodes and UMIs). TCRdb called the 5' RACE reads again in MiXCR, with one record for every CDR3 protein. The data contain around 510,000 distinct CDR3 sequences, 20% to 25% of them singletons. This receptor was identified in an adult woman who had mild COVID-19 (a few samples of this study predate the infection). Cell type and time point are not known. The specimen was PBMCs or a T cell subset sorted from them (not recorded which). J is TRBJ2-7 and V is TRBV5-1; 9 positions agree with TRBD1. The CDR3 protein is CASSRLTGTGLHEQYF. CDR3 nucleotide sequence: TGCGCCAGCAGCCGACTCACCGGGACAGGGCTCCACGAGCAGTACTTC. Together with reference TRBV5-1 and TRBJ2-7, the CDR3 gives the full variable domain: KAGVTQTPRYLIKTRGQQVTLSCSPISGHRSVSWYQQTPGQGLQFLFEYFSETQRNKGNFPGRFSGRQFSNSRSEMNVSTLELGDSALYLCASSRLTGTGLHEQYFGPGTRLTVT.